Below, one T cell receptor (beta chain) is given with its context. Its antigen is not known. This table comes from immunoSEQ multiplex PCR, and its TCRdb copy is limited to in-frame clones, with some not included. The data hold around 20,000 clones, with 90% observed a single time. The data derive from a study of graft-versus-host responses after intestinal transplantation. Whole-study context: Each patient got anti-thymocyte globulin induction, then tacrolimus and steroids for about 3 years.

General observations from the study: An association linked early post-transplant HvG declines with peak circulating GvH clone levels. The marrow of recipients harbored GvH clones, and ileum or blood showed some of them first.

The CDR3 is 14 amino acids. Trimming removed 3 bases from V and 0 bases from J, with 6 bases in between. Germline V gene lookup returns CDR1 MDHEN and CDR2 SYDVKM. The sequence was obtained from a human patient who received an intestinal transplant, so some T cells may come from the graft donor. The chain uses TRBV28 and TRBJ1-3; weak D call: TRBD1 (5 bases). The starting material was PBMCs, obtained around 350 days after transplant. The CDR3 is CASSFDSSGNTIYF. DNA for the CDR3: TGTGCCAGCAGTTTCGACAGCTCTGGAAACACCATATATTTT.